The source of this T cell receptor beta chain is a study of blood T cell repertoires in COVID-19. The trim removed 0 bases at V and 6 bases at J, leaving 5 bases unmatched. CDR3 size: 14 residues. Per the germline V gene, CDR1 is SGDLS and CDR2 is YYNGEE. Only in-frame clones appear in the TCRdb table, and some are missing; sequencing was by immunoSEQ multiplex PCR. Among some 69,000 clones listed, around 81% were seen once. The sequenced material came from peripheral blood. The sequence was obtained from a woman in her seventies with acute or convalescent COVID-19. The chain joins TRBV9 to TRBJ1-1; 7 positions agree with TRBD1. The DNA of the CDR3 is TGTGCCAGCAGCGTAGCCACAGGGGTCGCTGAAGCTTTCTTT. It translates to CASSVATGVAEAFF.